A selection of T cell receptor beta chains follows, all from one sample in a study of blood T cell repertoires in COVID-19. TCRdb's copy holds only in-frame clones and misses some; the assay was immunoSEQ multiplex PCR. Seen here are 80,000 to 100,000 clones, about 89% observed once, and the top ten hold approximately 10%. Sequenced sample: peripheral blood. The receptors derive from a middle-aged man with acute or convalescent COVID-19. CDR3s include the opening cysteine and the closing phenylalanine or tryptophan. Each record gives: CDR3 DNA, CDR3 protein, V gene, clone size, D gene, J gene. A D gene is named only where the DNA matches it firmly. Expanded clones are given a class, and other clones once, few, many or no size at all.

CDR3 DNA: TGTGCTAGTGGTTTGGTACTGGGTAGCGGAAATACGCAGTATTTT
CDR3 protein: CASGLVLGSGNTQYF
V gene: TRBV12-5
clone size: -
D gene: -
J gene: TRBJ2-3

CDR3 DNA: TGTGCCAGCGGGCTTTCTCTGGGGGCGGACACTGAAGCTTTCTTT
CDR3 protein: CASGLSLGADTEAFF
V gene: TRBV11-3
clone size: -
D gene: -
J gene: TRBJ1-1

CDR3 DNA: TGTGCCACCAGCACCGGGAGTAGCACAGATACGCAGTATTTT
CDR3 protein: CATSTGSSTDTQYF
V gene: TRBV15
clone size: -
D gene: -
J gene: TRBJ2-3

CDR3 DNA: TGTGCCTGGAGTGAGGCCGGGGGGAGCTCCCAGTACTTC
CDR3 protein: CAWSEAGGSSQYF
V gene: TRBV30
clone size: -
D gene: TRBD2
J gene: TRBJ2-5

CDR3 DNA: TGTGCCAGCAGCAAACCCCGGGCAGGGCGAAGATATGGCTACACCTTC
CDR3 protein: CASSKPRAGRRYGYTF
V gene: TRBV21-1
clone size: -
D gene: -
J gene: TRBJ1-2

CDR3 DNA: TGTGCCAGCAGTCAGGGACTAGCGGATACCTACGAGCAGTACTTC
CDR3 protein: CASSQGLADTYEQYF
V gene: TRBV6-6
clone size: -
D gene: TRBD2
J gene: TRBJ2-7

CDR3 DNA: TGTGCCAGCAGCCCCGGGACAGGGTTGGGCACTGAAGCTTTCTTT
CDR3 protein: CASSPGTGLGTEAFF
V gene: TRBV5-6
clone size: -
D gene: TRBD1
J gene: TRBJ1-1

CDR3 DNA: TGTGCCAGTAGAATCCCGGGGGGGGCAGGGACCGGGGAGCTGTTTTTT
CDR3 protein: CASRIPGGAGTGELFF
V gene: TRBV19
clone size: -
D gene: TRBD2
J gene: TRBJ2-2

CDR3 DNA: TGCGCCAGCAGACCAGGGACGGGAGATAGCAATCAGCCCCAGCATTTT
CDR3 protein: CASRPGTGDSNQPQHF
V gene: TRBV5-1
clone size: -
D gene: -
J gene: TRBJ1-5

CDR3 DNA: TGCAGTGCTAGTTTCCGGGACAGGGGAAGGAATGAGCAGTTCTTC
CDR3 protein: CSASFRDRGRNEQFF
V gene: TRBV20-1
clone size: -
D gene: TRBD1
J gene: TRBJ2-1

CDR3 DNA: TGTGCCAGCAGCCTTTGGGGCAGGCTGAATTCACCCCTCCACTTT
CDR3 protein: CASSLWGRLNSPLHF
V gene: TRBV27
clone size: once
D gene: -
J gene: TRBJ1-6

CDR3 DNA: TGCAGCGTTGAAGGGACTAGCGGGAGGGCGAGCTCCTACAATGAGCAGTTCTTC
CDR3 protein: CSVEGTSGRASSYNEQFF
V gene: TRBV29-1
clone size: -
D gene: TRBD2
J gene: TRBJ2-1

CDR3 DNA: TGTGCCAGCAGCACCACGGGGACAGACTACAATGAGCAGTTCTTC
CDR3 protein: CASSTTGTDYNEQFF
V gene: TRBV11-2
clone size: -
D gene: TRBD1
J gene: TRBJ2-1

CDR3 DNA: TGTGCCAGCAGTGGCGTTAACAGGATAGAGCAGTACTTC
CDR3 protein: CASSGVNRIEQYF
V gene: TRBV25-1
clone size: -
D gene: -
J gene: TRBJ2-7

CDR3 DNA: TGTGCCAGCAGTTACCCGGGGACAGGGGGCTACGAGCAGTACTTC
CDR3 protein: CASSYPGTGGYEQYF
V gene: TRBV6-5
clone size: few
D gene: TRBD1
J gene: TRBJ2-7

CDR3 DNA: TGTGCCAGCAGCCAGCATCCGGGACAGACAGCCTACGAGCAGTACTTC
CDR3 protein: CASSQHPGQTAYEQYF
V gene: TRBV3-1/TRBV3-2
clone size: once
D gene: TRBD1
J gene: TRBJ2-7

CDR3 DNA: TGTGCCAGCGGGTCCGGTAGCGGGAGCACAGATACGCAGTATTTT
CDR3 protein: CASGSGSGSTDTQYF
V gene: TRBV7-3
clone size: -
D gene: TRBD2
J gene: TRBJ2-3

CDR3 DNA: TGTGCCAGCAGCTTATTAACGCGGCGAGACCAAGAGACCCAGTACTTC
CDR3 protein: CASSLLTRRDQETQYF
V gene: TRBV11-1
clone size: -
D gene: -
J gene: TRBJ2-5

CDR3 DNA: TGTGCCATCAGGGCGGCCTTGATGAACACTGAAGCTTTCTTT
CDR3 protein: CAIRAALMNTEAFF
V gene: TRBV10-3
clone size: -
D gene: -
J gene: TRBJ1-1

CDR3 DNA: TGTGCCAGCAGCTTATCGAGTGATACGCAGTATTTT
CDR3 protein: CASSLSSDTQYF
V gene: TRBV7-2
clone size: -
D gene: -
J gene: TRBJ2-3

CDR3 DNA: TGCGCCAGCAGCTGGACCGGGACAAAGAACACCGGGGAGCTGTTTTTT
CDR3 protein: CASSWTGTKNTGELFF
V gene: TRBV5-1
clone size: -
D gene: -
J gene: TRBJ2-2

CDR3 DNA: TGCGCCAGCAGCTTGAGCTCGGGGAGGGGGTATGGCTACACCTTC
CDR3 protein: CASSLSSGRGYGYTF
V gene: TRBV5-1
clone size: -
D gene: -
J gene: TRBJ1-2

CDR3 DNA: TGCGCCAGCAGCTTGGAGTCGGGGATGGGGAGGGAGACCCAGTACTTC
CDR3 protein: CASSLESGMGRETQYF
V gene: TRBV5-1
clone size: once
D gene: -
J gene: TRBJ2-5

CDR3 DNA: TGTGCCAGTAGCGGGGGGGATTACAATGAGCAGTTCTTC
CDR3 protein: CASSGGDYNEQFF
V gene: TRBV19
clone size: -
D gene: TRBD2
J gene: TRBJ2-1

CDR3 DNA: TGTGCCAGCAGCAAAGAGCTTCGGACAGTCAACTATGGCTACACCTTC
CDR3 protein: CASSKELRTVNYGYTF
V gene: TRBV21-1
clone size: -
D gene: -
J gene: TRBJ1-2

CDR3 DNA: TGTGCCAGCAGCGTTGGATCCCTCGGAAGGGGATTGCGCTATGGCTACACCTTC
CDR3 protein: CASSVGSLGRGLRYGYTF
V gene: TRBV5-4
clone size: -
D gene: -
J gene: TRBJ1-2

CDR3 DNA: TGTGCCAGCAGCTTAAGCGGCGGGTCCAACTATGGCTACACCTTC
CDR3 protein: CASSLSGGSNYGYTF
V gene: TRBV7-8
clone size: -
D gene: -
J gene: TRBJ1-2